Listed below are T cell receptor beta chains from one sample, sequenced in a study of blood T cell repertoires in COVID-19. Only in-frame clones appear in the TCRdb table, and some are missing; sequencing was by immunoSEQ multiplex PCR. The data hold around 150,000 clones, with more than 75% observed a single time. The sample comprised peripheral blood. All receptors come from a woman in her 40s with acute or convalescent COVID-19. The CDR3 runs from the conserved cysteine through the conserved F or W. The order of the fields is clone size, D gene, CDR3 length, J gene, V gene, CDR3 protein, CDR3 DNA. A D gene is named only where the DNA matches it firmly. Clone size is stated in some rows and not others, as once, few, many or a class when expanded.

. TRBD2 14 TRBJ2-7 TRBV6-5 CASSRLAGDNEQYF TGTGCCAGCAGTCGACTAGCGGGAGATAACGAGCAGTACTTC
. TRBD1 15 TRBJ1-4 TRBV27 CASSEGGQGYEKLFF TGTGCCAGCAGCGAGGGGGGACAGGGATATGAAAAACTGTTTTTT
. TRBD1 15 TRBJ1-2 TRBV5-1 CASSRGQGLNYGYTF TGCGCCAGCAGCCGGGGACAGGGTCTTAACTATGGCTACACCTTC
once . 15 TRBJ1-2 TRBV30 CAWSAGHQPNYGYTF TGTGCCTGGAGCGCAGGACACCAACCCAACTATGGCTACACCTTC
. . 17 TRBJ2-5 TRBV4-1 CASSQGLVRALGETQYF TGCGCCAGCAGCCAAGGGTTGGTGCGGGCTCTTGGGGAGACCCAGTACTTC
. TRBD2 16 TRBJ2-6 TRBV7-3 CASSRGGPSGANVLTF TGTGCCAGCAGCCGGGGGGGGCCCTCTGGGGCCAACGTCCTGACTTTC
. . 15 TRBJ2-3 TRBV2 CASSEQGLGTDTQYF TGTGCCAGCAGTGAACAGGGGTTGGGCACAGATACGCAGTATTTT
once . 14 TRBJ1-1 TRBV7-2 CASSLRREPAEAFF TGTGCCAGCAGCTTAAGGAGAGAACCAGCCGAAGCTTTCTTT
. TRBD1 17 TRBJ2-3 TRBV4-3 CASSQTLSGTGPDTQYF TGCGCCAGCAGCCAAACACTAAGCGGGACAGGGCCAGATACGCAGTATTTT
. . 13 TRBJ1-1 TRBV18 CASTVNLNTEAFF TGTGCCAGCACCGTTAACTTGAACACTGAAGCTTTCTTT
. TRBD1 15 TRBJ2-7 TRBV6-1 CASSEDRGLNYEQYF TGTGCCAGCAGTGAGGACAGGGGGTTAAACTACGAGCAGTACTTC